Below, 22 T cell receptor beta chains from the same sample are listed, as sequenced in a study of T cell responses to AZD1222 COVID-19 vaccine. Assay used: immunoSEQ multiplex PCR; TCRdb lists only in-frame clones, some missing. Counted here are fewer than 120,000 clones, under 95% occurring once; the ten biggest clones make up 7.8%. Here the sequenced sample was peripheral blood, taken on day 0 of AZD1222 vaccination. The receptors were sampled from an adult in good health.

The rearrangement links TRBV10-1 to TRBJ1-5; no clear D gene. The V gene's germline CDR1 is WNHNN and CDR2 SYGVQD (reference sequence). The CDR3 totals 13 residues. The V gene lost 4 bases and the J gene lost 6 bases, with 10 bases spanning the gap. The CDR3 sequence: CASSVATTQPQHF. Here the CDR3 DNA reads TGCGCCAGCAGTGTTGCCACCACTCAGCCCCAGCATTTT.

The V gene is TRBV5-1, the J gene TRBJ2-7, with D possibly TRBD1 on 5 matching bases. The CDR3 length is 14 residues. Germline-derived CDR1 and CDR2 are SGHRS and YFSETQ. V gave up 4 bases and J gave up 2 bases, with 13 bases separating them. The CDR3 loop reads CASSPTVIAYEQYF. The DNA for the CDR3 is TGCGCCAGCAGCCCGACAGTAATTGCCTACGAGCAGTACTTC.

The CDR3 sequence: CASSFPLRVNTEAFF. The CDR3, as DNA: TGTGCCAGCAGCTTCCCCCTTAGGGTGAACACTGAAGCTTTCTTT. The rearrangement uses TRBV13 and TRBJ1-1, with D uncertain. The ends were cut back, 3 bases at V and 0 bases at J, with 11 bases in the middle. CDR3 length equals 15 residues. Germline V gives CDR1 PRHDT, CDR2 FYEKMQ (reference sequence).

This rearrangement joins TRBV6-5 to TRBJ1-4; no reliable D call. Trimming cost V 6 bases and J 0 bases, with 11 bases left between them. This CDR3 spans 15 amino acids. Germline CDR1 is MNHEY and CDR2 is SVGAGI. The CDR3 DNA reads TGTGCCAGCAGAGGTGTAGACACAACTAATGAAAAACTGTTTTTT. It encodes CASRGVDTTNEKLFF.

V and J are TRBV10-3 and TRBJ1-1; TRBD1 matches 7 bases. The CDR3 spans 14 residues. Trimming took 6 bases from V and 2 from J; bases not matched to a gene: 6. Per the germline V gene, CDR1 is ENHRY and CDR2 is SYGVKD. The DNA of the CDR3 is TGTGCCATCAGCGGGGACAGTCTTAACACTGAAGCTTTCTTT. This sequence encodes CAISGDSLNTEAFF.

This chain uses TRBV10-2 with TRBJ1-3; 7 bases agree with TRBD1. J lost 0 bases, V lost 10 bases, and 9 bases had no gene match. Germline V CDR1 and CDR2: WSHSY, SAAADI. The CDR3 spans 15 residues. As DNA, the CDR3 is TGCGCCAACAACACAGGGGCCCTCTCTGGAAACACCATATATTTT. Translating it yields CANNTGALSGNTIYF.

The gene calls are TRBV28 and TRBJ2-2, with D possibly TRBD1 on 6 matching bases. Trimming cost V 3 bases and J 6 bases, with 17 bases left between them. CDR3 length equals 16 residues. Germline CDR1 and CDR2: MDHEN and SYDVKM. The DNA of the CDR3 is TGTGCCAGCAGTTTCCTCGGACAGTGGACATCCGGGGAGCTGTTTTTT. This sequence encodes CASSFLGQWTSGELFF.

The chain joins TRBV4-1 to TRBJ1-1; 7 bases agree with TRBD1. With 4 bases clipped from V and 4 bases from J, the junction kept 15 bases outside the gene matches. The CDR3 contains 17 residues. In germline, CDR1 is MGHRA, CDR2 YSYEKL. CDR3 sequence (DNA): TGCGCCAGCAGCCCACTTACCGGGACAGAGAAAGGCACTGAAGCTTTCTTT. This translates into CASSPLTGTEKGTEAFF.

V and J are TRBV4-2 and TRBJ2-7, with D tentatively TRBD2 (5 bases). Per the germline V gene, CDR1 is LGHNA and CDR2 is YNFKEQ. V lost 0 bases and J lost 9, with 18 bases in between. The CDR3 runs 15 residues. CDR3 protein: CASSQDLSASLRQYF. In DNA, the CDR3 is TGTGCCAGCAGCCAAGATCTATCGGCTAGCCTTAGGCAGTACTTC.

The chain combines TRBV9 with TRBJ2-7; D may be TRBD1 (5 bases). Trimming cost V 3 bases and J 3 bases, with 16 bases left between them. The length of the CDR3 is 15 residues. CDR1 is SGDLS and CDR2 is YYNGEE in the germline V gene. CDR3 DNA sequence: TGTGCCAGCAGCGATGACCGGCTGGGGCGCTACGAGCAGTACTTC. Its protein is CASSDDRLGRYEQYF.

The chain recombines TRBV27 with TRBJ2-2; D gene uncertain. The V end was cut by 8 bases, the J end by 1 base, with 11 bases between. This CDR3 contains 14 residues. Germline values: CDR1 MNHEY, CDR2 SMNVEV (reference sequence). The CDR3 region has the DNA TGTGCCAGCGGACCGTCAGTGAACACCGGGGAGCTGTTTTTT. Translating it yields CASGPSVNTGELFF.

The V and J genes are TRBV7-2 and TRBJ2-7; D gene uncertain. V was pared by 0 bases and J by 2 bases, with 5 bases between. The germline V gene has CDR1 SGHTA and CDR2 FQGNSA. CDR3 length equals 13 residues. CDR3 coding DNA: TGTGCCAGCAGCTTAGCTCTACCCTACGAGCAGTACTTC. As protein: CASSLALPYEQYF.

V and J are TRBV29-1 and TRBJ1-1; D gene unclear. The CDR3 spans 13 residues. Germline values: CDR1 SQVTM, CDR2 ANQGSEA. Trimming pared 3 bases from V and 1 base from J, leaving 9 bases between. CDR3 nucleotide sequence: TGCAGCGTTGATCTTAACGCGAACACTGAAGCTTTCTTT. This sequence encodes CSVDLNANTEAFF. Based on the CDR3 plus reference TRBV29-1 and TRBJ1-1, the full variable domain is SAVISQKPSRDICQRGTSLTIQCQVDSQVTMMFWYRQQPGQSLTLIATANQGSEATYESGFVIDKFPISRPNLTFSTLTVSNMSPEDSSIYLCSVDLNANTEAFFGQGTRLTVV.

The V call is TRBV11-2, the J call TRBJ2-2, with 9 bases that match TRBD1. V shed 5 bases, J shed 3 bases, and the junction held 4 bases outside the gene matches. Germline V gene lookup returns CDR1 SGHAT and CDR2 FQNNGV. The CDR3 extends over 15 amino acids. In DNA, the CDR3 is TGTGCCAGCAGCGAAGGACAGGGGTACACCGGGGAGCTGTTTTTT. It specifies CASSEGQGYTGELFF.

This chain joins TRBV30 and TRBJ1-2; D remains unclear. The V gene lost 1 base and the J gene lost 6 bases, with 6 bases spanning the gap. The V gene's germline CDR1 is GTSNPN and CDR2 SVGIG (reference sequence). The CDR3 runs 11 residues. The CDR3 DNA sequence: TGTGCCTGGAGTGGAGGTCATGGCTACACCTTC. Protein sequence: CAWSGGHGYTF.

This clone has more than one count but fewer than ten. This sequence joins TRBV7-9 and TRBJ2-2, with D hard to call. V was cut by 4 bases and J by 5 bases, with 5 bases left in between. CDR3 length: 12 residues. Looked up from germline, CDR1 is SEHNR and CDR2 is FQNEAQ (reference sequence). Written as DNA, the CDR3 is TGTGCCAGCAGCTCCCGAACCGGGGAGCTGTTTTTT. This codes for CASSSRTGELFF.

V gene TRBV28 combines with J gene TRBJ1-5, with 7 bases aligning to TRBD1. Germline V gene data show CDR1 as MDHEN and CDR2 as SYDVKM. This CDR3 comprises 15 residues. Trimming cost V 6 bases and J 1 base; bases outside gene matches: 6. CDR3 loop: CASSSDRFSNQPQHF. CDR3 nucleotide sequence: TGTGCCAGCAGCTCGGACAGGTTCAGCAATCAGCCCCAGCATTTT.

The chain recombines TRBV18 with TRBJ1-1; perhaps TRBD1 as D (6 bases). This CDR3 region has 15 residues. V was shortened by 2 bases and J by 2 bases, with 12 bases between the two germline ends. The germline gives CDR1 KGHSH, CDR2 LQKENI. Written as DNA, the CDR3 is TGTGCCAGCTCACCAATCCAGGGGCCTAACACTGAAGCTTTCTTT. Translated: CASSPIQGPNTEAFF.

This clone has only one observation. A junction boundary mismatches the germline segment, possibly from a read error. Here the CDR3 DNA reads TGCAGCGCTAGGTGGCCGTATGGCTACACCTTC. Translating it yields CSARWPYGYTF. The rearrangement joins TRBV20-1 to TRBJ1-2; D unclear. This CDR3 comprises 11 residues. The germline CDR1 and CDR2 sequences are DFQATT and SNEGSKA (reference sequence).

This clone was counted once. This chain uses TRBV7-9 with TRBJ1-3; D call uncertain. Trimming took off 1 base at V and 8 bases at J, with 6 bases between the two ends. Germline CDR1 SEHNR, CDR2 FQNEAQ (reference sequence). This CDR3 has 12 amino acids. The DNA of the CDR3 is TGTGCCAGCAGCTTAGTTCGTGACACCATATATTTT. Protein sequence: CASSLVRDTIYF.

The chain combines TRBV28 with TRBJ1-1, with D maybe TRBD1 (5 bases). Trimming took 6 bases from V and 10 from J, leaving 21 bases between them. CDR1 and CDR2 from the germline V gene are MDHEN and SYDVKM. The CDR3 runs 14 residues. The CDR3 DNA is TGTGCCAGCAGCTCCCCCACCGGCAGGGCCGGAGCTTTCTTT. Encoded protein: CASSSPTGRAGAFF.

This chain joins TRBV19 and TRBJ1-1, with D maybe TRBD1 (6 bases). V was pared by 5 bases and J by 2 bases, with 12 bases between. Germline CDR1 LNHDA, CDR2 SQIVND (reference sequence). This CDR3 contains 14 residues. The CDR3 bases are TGTGCCAGTAGTCCACGGACAGCCAACACTGAAGCTTTCTTT. It codes for CASSPRTANTEAFF.